This passage covers 21 T cell receptor beta chains from one sample sequenced in a study of control samples from healthy donors and cancer patients. TCRdb's table, derived via immunoSEQ multiplex PCR, lists solely in-frame clones and lacks some. This repertoire shows tens of thousands of clones, about 90% found once; its top ten account for roughly 2%. Sample: PBMCs. All receptors come from a woman in her sixties with head and neck cancer.

This clone has a single count. This chain joins TRBV15 and TRBJ2-3; D is unresolved. The CDR3 is 15 amino acids. Trimming removed 2 bases from V and 4 bases from J, with 13 bases in between. The germline V gene encodes CDR1 LNHNV and CDR2 YYDKDF (reference sequence). Here the CDR3 reads CATSRSPPRADTQYF. In DNA, the CDR3 is TGTGCCACCAGCAGATCCCCCCCCCGGGCAGATACGCAGTATTTT.

The chain has TRBV19 and TRBJ2-7, with 7 bases identical to TRBD2. Germline values: CDR1 LNHDA, CDR2 SQIVND (reference sequence). V trimming: 1 base; J trimming: 2 bases; junction bases outside the gene matches: 5. The CDR3 extends over 15 amino acids. The CDR3 protein is CASSIGGGSTYEQYF. CDR3 in DNA: TGTGCCAGTAGTATAGGGGGGGGAAGTACCTACGAGCAGTACTTC.

V usage is TRBV2 and J usage is TRBJ1-5, with D hard to call. Germline loops: CDR1 SNHLY, CDR2 FYNNEI. The CDR3 runs to 16 residues. Deletions cut 2 bases from V and 0 bases from J, with 11 bases between. The CDR3 DNA reads as TGTGCCAGCAGTGAAAGAAGGCCGGATAGCAATCAGCCCCAGCATTTT. Its translation is CASSERRPDSNQPQHF.

This rearrangement joins TRBV27 to TRBJ2-5; no clear D gene. CDR3 size: 16 residues. Germline lookup yields CDR1 MNHEY and CDR2 SMNVEV (reference sequence). Trimming took 2 bases from V and 4 from J, leaving 17 bases between them. CDR3 nucleotides: TGTGCCAGCAGTTTACGTGGGTGGTCTGCACCAGAGACCCAGTACTTC. Protein product: CASSLRGWSAPETQYF.

For this clone: Other nucleotide sequences from this sample produce the same CDR3. The chain combines TRBV7-6 with TRBJ2-1; 7 bases align to TRBD1. CDR1 SGHVS and CDR2 FNYEAQ come from the germline V gene. V trimming: 2 bases; J trimming: 6 bases; junction bases outside the gene matches: 1. The CDR3 is 13 amino acids. The CDR3 DNA sequence: TGTGCCAGCAGCTTAAGGGGGCGCAATGAGCAGTTCTTC. Its translation: CASSLRGRNEQFF.

The chain uses TRBV18 and TRBJ2-1; possible D gene TRBD1, 6 bases. Germline V CDR1 and CDR2: KGHSH, LQKENI. V gave up 1 base and J gave up 5 bases, with 21 bases separating them. This CDR3 spans 18 amino acids. This CDR3 reads CASSPRSRQSRGHNEQFF. The CDR3 DNA reads as TGTGCCAGCTCACCACGGTCGCGACAGTCCAGGGGACACAATGAGCAGTTCTTC.

This chain links TRBV7-2 with TRBJ2-1; 10 nucleotides agree with TRBD2. Germline V gene lookup returns CDR1 SGHTA and CDR2 FQGNSA. The CDR3 contains 17 residues. Losses at the gene ends were 0 bases for V and 4 bases for J; bases not matched to a gene: 6. The CDR3 spells CASSLASSGGPYNEQFF. The CDR3, as DNA: TGTGCCAGCAGCTTAGCGTCTAGCGGGGGACCTTACAATGAGCAGTTCTTC. The variable domain in full, completed from reference TRBV7-2 and TRBJ2-1, reads GAGVSQSPSNKVTEKGKDVELRCDPISGHTALYWYRQSLGQGLEFLIYFQGNSAPDKSGLPSDRFSAERTGGSVSTLTIQRTQQEDSAVYLCASSLASSGGPYNEQFFGPGTRLTVL.

This sequence joins TRBV29-1 and TRBJ1-3; no firm D call. The CDR3 sequence is 13 residues long. Germline lookup yields CDR1 SQVTM and CDR2 ANQGSEA. Trimming took 4 bases from V and 0 from J, leaving 7 bases between them. The CDR3 spells CSVVGNSGNTIYF. DNA of the CDR3: TGCAGCGTTGTAGGGAACTCTGGAAACACCATATATTTT.

DNA of the CDR3: TGTGCCAGCTCACCTAGCGGGTACCAAGAGACCCAGTACTTC. It encodes CASSPSGYQETQYF. The genes are TRBV18 and TRBJ2-5; 7 bases match TRBD2. Losses at the gene ends were 3 bases for V and 0 bases for J; bases not matched to a gene: 1. The length of the CDR3 is 14 residues. Germline V gives CDR1 KGHSH, CDR2 LQKENI.

The chain carries TRBV6-1 and TRBJ1-1; a possible D gene is TRBD1 (6 bases). The CDR3 length is 16 residues. The germline V gene has CDR1 MNHNS and CDR2 SASEGT. Trimming shortened V by 3 bases and J by 6 bases, and 20 bases separated the two germline ends. CDR3 protein: CASSETPFDRIPEAFF. The CDR3, as DNA: TGTGCCAGCAGTGAGACACCATTTGACAGGATCCCTGAAGCTTTCTTT.

In regard to this clone: Other DNA sequences in the same sample also yield this CDR3. The rearrangement joins TRBV19 to TRBJ2-2, with D perhaps being TRBD1 or TRBD2 (5 bases each). The V and J ends lost 5 bases and 6 bases respectively, with 13 bases between them. Germline loops: CDR1 LNHDA, CDR2 SQIVND (reference sequence). This CDR3 is 14 amino acids long. CDR3 sequence: CASSFGAWSGELFF. CDR3 nucleotide sequence: TGTGCCAGTAGTTTCGGGGCGTGGTCCGGGGAGCTGTTTTTT. The complete variable domain, with remaining parts taken from reference TRBV19 and TRBJ2-2, reads DGGITQSPKYLFRKEGQNVTLSCEQNLNHDAMYWYRQDPGQGLRLIYYSQIVNDFQKGDIAEGYSVSREKKESFPLTVTSAQKNPTAFYLCASSFGAWSGELFFGEGSRLTVL.

This rearrangement joins TRBV24-1 to TRBJ2-3; no clear D gene. The CDR3 contains 15 residues. V dropped 2 bases and J dropped 2 bases, with 10 bases sitting between them. Germline CDR1 is KGHDR and CDR2 is SFDVKD. The CDR3 loop reads CATSDSGLNTDTQYF. The CDR3 DNA sequence: TGTGCCACCAGTGATTCAGGCCTTAACACAGATACGCAGTATTTT.

The chain has TRBV24-1 and TRBJ2-5; possible D gene TRBD2, 5 bases. This CDR3 has 15 residues. Germline CDR1 KGHDR, CDR2 SFDVKD. The V end lost 4 bases, the J end lost 5 bases, and 16 bases lay between the germline ends. The CDR3: CATSERDTLGETQYF. The CDR3, as DNA: TGTGCCACCAGTGAACGGGATACCCTCGGGGAGACCCAGTACTTC.

The V gene is TRBV7-8, the J gene TRBJ2-7; the D is unclear. The CDR3 covers 11 residues. Germline values: CDR1 SGHVS, CDR2 FQNEAQ. Trimming removed 3 bases at V and 4 bases at J, with 4 bases between. CDR3 DNA sequence: TGTGCCAGCAGCTTTCCTTACGAGCAGTACTTC. Protein: CASSFPYEQYF.

The V and J genes are TRBV4-2 and TRBJ2-1, with TRBD2 identical over 11 bases. V shed 5 bases, J shed 4 bases, and the junction held 1 base outside the gene matches. From germline, CDR1 is LGHNA and CDR2 YNFKEQ. This CDR3 spans 14 amino acids. Here the CDR3 DNA reads TGTGCCAGCAGCGGGACTAGCGGTTACAATGAGCAGTTCTTC. It codes for CASSGTSGYNEQFF.

The chain joins TRBV5-4 to TRBJ2-7; TRBD1 might be the D (8 bases). This CDR3 comprises 17 residues. Trimming took 3 bases from V and 2 from J, leaving 21 bases between them. Per germline, CDR1 SGHNT and CDR2 YYREEE (reference sequence). The chain's CDR3 is CASSWSDLQGGPYEQYF. The CDR3 nucleotides are TGTGCCAGCAGCTGGAGCGACCTACAGGGGGGGCCCTACGAGCAGTACTTC. Filled out from reference TRBV5-4 and TRBJ2-7, the complete variable domain reads ETGVTQSPTHLIKTRGQQVTLRCSSQSGHNTVSWYQQALGQGPQFIFQYYREEENGRGNFPPRFSGLQFPNYSSELNVNALELDDSALYLCASSWSDLQGGPYEQYFGPGTRLTVT.

The chain is built from TRBV10-3 and TRBJ1-5; a weak D match, TRBD1 (6 bases). The CDR3 has 15 amino acids. Trimming pared 3 bases from V and 2 bases from J, leaving 11 bases between. Germline values: CDR1 ENHRY, CDR2 SYGVKD. The CDR3 reads CAISDRGWGNQPQHF. The CDR3 nucleotides read TGTGCCATCAGTGACAGGGGTTGGGGCAATCAGCCCCAGCATTTT.

The CDR3, as DNA: TGTGCCAGCAGCCCCCGGACAGGGGGCCACGAGACCCAGTACTTC. It specifies CASSPRTGGHETQYF. The rearrangement joins TRBV11-3 to TRBJ2-5, with 11 bases fitting TRBD1. The CDR3 covers 15 residues. In germline, CDR1 is SGHNT, CDR2 YENEEA. V lost 5 bases and J lost 5; bases outside the gene matches: 7.

The CDR3 protein is CASSDSTGFPYGYTF. The CDR3 DNA follows: TGTGCCAGCAGTGACTCGACAGGATTTCCCTATGGCTACACCTTC. This chain links TRBV6-4 with TRBJ1-2, with D possibly matching TRBD1 (6 bases). There are 15 residues in the CDR3. Germline V lookup: CDR1 MRHNA, CDR2 SNTAGT. V lost 0 bases and J lost 4, with 12 bases in between.

The sample holds a few counts of this clone. This chain links TRBV14 with TRBJ2-1; 10 bases are shared with TRBD1. CDR1 and CDR2 (germline): SGHDN, FVKESK. V gave up 3 bases and J gave up 2 bases; unmatched junction bases: 4. The CDR3 covers 16 residues. The CDR3 nucleotides are TGTGCCAGCAGCCACCGCGGACAGGGGGCCTACAATGAGCAGTTCTTC. Translating it yields CASSHRGQGAYNEQFF.

The V and J genes are TRBV6-5 and TRBJ1-1, with a tentative D call TRBD1 (6 bases). Per the germline V gene, CDR1 is MNHEY and CDR2 is SVGAGI. The V end was cut by 0 bases, the J end by 4 bases, with 6 bases between. CDR3 length equals 13 residues. CDR3 protein: CASSYSGGTEAFF. The DNA of the CDR3 is TGTGCCAGCAGTTACTCAGGGGGCACTGAAGCTTTCTTT.